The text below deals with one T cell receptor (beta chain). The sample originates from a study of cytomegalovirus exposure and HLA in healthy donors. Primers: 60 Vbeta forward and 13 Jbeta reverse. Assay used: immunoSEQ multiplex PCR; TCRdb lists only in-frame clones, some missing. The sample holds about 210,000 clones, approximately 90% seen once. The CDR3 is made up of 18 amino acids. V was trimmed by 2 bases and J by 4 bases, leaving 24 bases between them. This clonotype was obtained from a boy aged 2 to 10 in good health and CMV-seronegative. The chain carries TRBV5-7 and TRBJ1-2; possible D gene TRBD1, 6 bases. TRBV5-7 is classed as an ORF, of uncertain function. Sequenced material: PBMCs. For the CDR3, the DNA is TGTGCCAGCAGCTTAGAAGGACAGCACAAGCGAAACCCCTATGGCTACACCTTC. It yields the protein CASSLEGQHKRNPYGYTF.